The 20 T cell receptor beta chains given below trace back to one sample, sequenced in a study of cytomegalovirus exposure and HLA in healthy donors. PCR primers comprised 60 Vbeta and 13 Jbeta primers. Produced via immunoSEQ multiplex PCR; TCRdb's table is partial and in-frame only. This table has about 210,000 clones, almost 80% appearing once. Sequenced material: PBMCs. All receptors derive from a male donor in good health and CMV-seronegative.

J is TRBJ2-7 and V is TRBV27, with D possibly being TRBD1 (6 bases). Trimming took off 5 bases at V and 3 bases at J, with 17 bases between the two ends. The CDR3 sequence is 15 residues long. The germline gives CDR1 MNHEY, CDR2 SMNVEV (reference sequence). DNA for the CDR3: TGTGCCAGCAGTGGTACCGGGACAAGGAGCTACGAGCAGTACTTC. Translation: CASSGTGTRSYEQYF.

Only a few counts were recorded for this clone. The CDR3 region is CAWERGGGQPQHF. The DNA of the CDR3 is TGTGCCTGGGAGCGCGGGGGCGGGCAGCCCCAGCATTTT. The gene calls are TRBV30 and TRBJ1-5; possibly TRBD1 for D (6 bases). The V end lost 5 bases, the J end lost 7 bases, and 15 bases lay between the germline ends. Germline V gene lookup returns CDR1 GTSNPN and CDR2 SVGIG (reference sequence). The CDR3 runs 13 residues.

The rearrangement uses TRBV29-1 and TRBJ2-4; maybe TRBD1 (6 bases). The germline V and J ends were trimmed by 6 bases and 1 base, with 13 bases remaining between them. CDR3 length: 14 residues. CDR1 is SQVTM and CDR2 is ANQGSEA in the germline V gene. Here the CDR3 reads CSVRQALAKNIQYF. CDR3 nucleotide sequence: TGCAGCGTGAGACAGGCGCTCGCCAAAAACATTCAGTACTTC.

This sequence joins TRBV30 and TRBJ1-1; 8 nucleotides match TRBD1. Trimming at V came to 6 bases and at J to 7 bases, leaving 10 bases not matched to a gene. The CDR3 loop spans 13 amino acids. Germline values: CDR1 GTSNPN, CDR2 SVGIG (reference sequence). Here the CDR3 reads CACHTGGDFEAFF. The CDR3 DNA reads TGTGCCTGCCATACAGGGGGGGACTTTGAAGCTTTCTTT.

This rearrangement joins TRBV27 to TRBJ2-7; 7 positions match TRBD1. The length of the CDR3 is 14 residues. CDR1 is MNHEY, CDR2 SMNVEV, per germline (reference sequence). The V segment lost 7 bases and the J segment 5 bases; nucleotides outside the gene matches: 11. The CDR3 coding sequence is TGTGCCAGCAAGGTGGGAACAGGGGTTAACGAGCAGTACTTC. It encodes CASKVGTGVNEQYF.

V usage is TRBV2 and J usage is TRBJ2-3, with 7 bases aligning to TRBD2. Germline CDR1 SNHLY, CDR2 FYNNEI. Trimming cost V 10 bases and J 6 bases; bases outside gene matches: 10. The CDR3 contains 13 residues. CDR3 in DNA: TGTGCCACCGAACTAGCGAGGGCGGATACGCAGTATTTT. Its translation is CATELARADTQYF.

The J gene is TRBJ2-1, the V gene TRBV28; 9 nucleotides line up with TRBD2. Germline-derived CDR1 and CDR2 are MDHEN and SYDVKM. The CDR3 loop spans 15 amino acids. With V trimmed by 2 bases and J by 4 bases, 3 bases remained unmatched. The CDR3 loop is CASSLGTSRYNEQFF. The CDR3 nucleotides read TGTGCCAGCAGTTTAGGGACTAGCAGATACAATGAGCAGTTCTTC.

This chain connects TRBV6-5 to TRBJ1-4; D remains ambiguous. CDR3 length equals 14 residues. The V end lost 5 bases, the J end lost 4 bases, and 11 bases lay between the germline ends. CDR1 MNHEY and CDR2 SVGAGI come from the germline V gene. The chain's CDR3 is CASSPRGNNEKLFF. Here the CDR3 DNA reads TGTGCCAGCAGTCCCCGAGGGAATAATGAAAAACTGTTTTTT.

The table lists this clone with a few counts. V gene TRBV28 combines with J gene TRBJ1-2; TRBD1 might be the D (5 bases). CDR1 MDHEN and CDR2 SYDVKM come from the germline V gene. Trimming took off 1 base at V and 4 bases at J, with 10 bases between the two ends. The CDR3 is 14 residues long. The CDR3 nucleotides read TGTGCCAGCAGTTTATACCGGGGGAGCTATGGCTACACCTTC. The encoded protein is CASSLYRGSYGYTF.

This clone occurred a few times. The V and J genes are TRBV6-5 and TRBJ2-3; no clear D gene. From germline, CDR1 is MNHEY and CDR2 SVGAGI. Trimming left V 2 bases short and J 1 base short, with 7 bases between. The CDR3 loop spans 14 amino acids. The CDR3 sequence is CASSYDWGTDTQYF. CDR3 coding DNA: TGTGCCAGCAGTTACGACTGGGGCACAGATACGCAGTATTTT.

The rearrangement links TRBV9 to TRBJ1-1; D is uncertain. CDR3 length: 14 residues. Germline loops: CDR1 SGDLS, CDR2 YYNGEE. V was cut by 0 bases and J by 1 base, with 7 bases left in between. The CDR3 region is CASSVAQKNTEAFF. For the CDR3, the DNA is TGTGCCAGCAGCGTAGCACAGAAGAACACTGAAGCTTTCTTT. The variable domain in full, completed from reference TRBV9 and TRBJ1-1, reads DSGVTQTPKHLITATGQRVTLRCSPRSGDLSVYWYQQSLDQGLQFLIQYYNGEERAKGNILERFSAQQFPDLHSELNLSSLELGDSALYFCASSVAQKNTEAFFGQGTRLTVV.

The rearrangement links TRBV28 to TRBJ1-1; the D is unclear. This CDR3 contains 14 residues. Germline V CDR1 and CDR2: MDHEN, SYDVKM. V lost 6 bases, J lost 1 base, and 12 bases lay in between. CDR3 in amino acids: CASSRTHRNTEAFF. The CDR3, as DNA: TGTGCCAGCAGCCGGACTCATCGGAACACTGAAGCTTTCTTT.

V is TRBV19 and J is TRBJ2-3, with TRBD2 identical over 12 bases. The CDR3 spans 17 residues. The ends lost 5 bases at V and 4 bases at J; junction bases unmatched: 10. Germline CDR1 and CDR2: LNHDA and SQIVND (reference sequence). The CDR3 protein is CASSDKLAGGVADTQYF. The CDR3 DNA is TGTGCCAGTAGTGACAAACTAGCGGGGGGAGTTGCAGATACGCAGTATTTT. Full variable domain (rest looked up from reference TRBV19 and TRBJ2-3): DGGITQSPKYLFRKEGQNVTLSCEQNLNHDAMYWYRQDPGQGLRLIYYSQIVNDFQKGDIAEGYSVSREKKESFPLTVTSAQKNPTAFYLCASSDKLAGGVADTQYFGPGTRLTVL.

The rearrangement uses TRBV27 and TRBJ2-7, with 7 bases identical to TRBD1. J gave up 2 bases and V 5 bases, and 6 bases lay outside the gene matches. This CDR3 has 14 residues. CDR1 MNHEY and CDR2 SMNVEV come from the germline V gene (reference sequence). CDR3 region: CASSPRDRPYEQYF. For the CDR3, the DNA is TGTGCCAGCAGTCCCCGGGACAGACCCTACGAGCAGTACTTC.

CDR3 nucleotides: TGTGCCAGCAGCAAAGCAGGGGTTAACTATGGCTACACCTTC. This gives the protein CASSKAGVNYGYTF. The V gene is TRBV27, the J gene TRBJ1-2; weak D call: TRBD1 (6 bases). Germline CDR1 MNHEY, CDR2 SMNVEV (reference sequence). CDR3 length equals 14 residues. The ends were cut back, 6 bases at V and 1 base at J, with 12 bases in the middle.

The rearrangement links TRBV27 to TRBJ2-5; TRBD2 matches at 9 bases. The J segment lost 7 bases and the V segment lost 4 bases, leaving 19 bases of the junction unmatched. The CDR3 covers 18 residues. Per the germline V gene, CDR1 is MNHEY and CDR2 is SMNVEV (reference sequence). The CDR3 here is CASSYLRAGGPRRMTQYF. DNA for the CDR3: TGTGCCAGCAGTTACCTCCGGGCGGGAGGGCCTCGTAGGATGACCCAGTACTTC.

This clone was seen just once. This rearrangement joins TRBV6-5 to TRBJ2-1; D may be TRBD2 (7 bases). V was cut by 0 bases and J by 4 bases, with 10 bases left in between. Per germline, CDR1 MNHEY and CDR2 SVGAGI. This CDR3 region has 15 residues. CDR3 nucleotide sequence: TGTGCCAGCAGTTACTCGAGGGGGGGTTACAATGAGCAGTTCTTC. Translation gives CASSYSRGGYNEQFF.

V and J are TRBV27 and TRBJ2-1; D call uncertain. The CDR3 extends over 11 amino acids. Trimming took off 3 bases at V and 10 bases at J, with 7 bases between the two ends. Germline V gene lookup returns CDR1 MNHEY and CDR2 SMNVEV (reference sequence). CDR3 nucleotide sequence: TGTGCCAGCAGTTTTAATCTCGAGCAGTTCTTC. Amino acids: CASSFNLEQFF.

The CDR3 sequence is CASSGTGQYTGELFF. As DNA, the CDR3 is TGTGCCAGCAGCGGGACAGGGCAATACACCGGGGAGCTGTTTTTT. The chain links TRBV27 to TRBJ2-2, with 9 bases lining up with TRBD1. The CDR3 has 15 amino acids. V was pared by 6 bases and J by 3 bases, with 5 bases of the junction left unmatched. Germline CDR1 MNHEY, CDR2 SMNVEV (reference sequence).

The chain links TRBV28 to TRBJ1-2; TRBD1 matches 7 bases. The V and J ends lost 2 bases and 0 bases, in that order; junction bases with no gene match: 3. In germline, CDR1 is MDHEN, CDR2 SYDVKM. The CDR3 length is 15 residues. The CDR3 bases are TGTGCCAGCAGTTTACCCGACAGGGCTAACTATGGCTACACCTTC. Its translation is CASSLPDRANYGYTF.